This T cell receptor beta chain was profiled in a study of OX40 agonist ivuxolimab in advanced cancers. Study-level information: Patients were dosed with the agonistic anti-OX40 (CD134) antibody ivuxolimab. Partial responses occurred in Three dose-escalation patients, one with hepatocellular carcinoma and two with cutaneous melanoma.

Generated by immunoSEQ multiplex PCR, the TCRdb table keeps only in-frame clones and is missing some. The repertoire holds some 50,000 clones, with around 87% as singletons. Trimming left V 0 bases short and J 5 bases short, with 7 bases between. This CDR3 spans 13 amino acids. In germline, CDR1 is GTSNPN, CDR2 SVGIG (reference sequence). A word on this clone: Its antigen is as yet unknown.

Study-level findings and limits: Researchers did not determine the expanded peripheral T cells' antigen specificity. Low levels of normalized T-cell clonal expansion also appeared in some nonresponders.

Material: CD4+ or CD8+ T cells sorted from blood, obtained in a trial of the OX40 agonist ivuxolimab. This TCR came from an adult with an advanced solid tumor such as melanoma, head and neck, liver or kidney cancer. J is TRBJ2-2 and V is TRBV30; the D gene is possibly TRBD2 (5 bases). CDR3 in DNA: TGTGCCTGGAGTGTGTCGGGAACCGGGGAGCTGTTTTTT. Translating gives CAWSVSGTGELFF.